The 3 T cell receptor beta chains listed next were all sequenced from one sample in a study of blood T cell repertoires in COVID-19 (dated by TCRdb to the early 2020s). To prepare the library, the immunoSEQ multiplex PCR assay was applied. Entries here come from immuneACCESS through TCRdb and include only in-frame sequences with V and J called. Some clones fail to appear in such tables; in the studies checked, an unresolved V gene covers under half of the shortfall, and the cause of the remainder is unknown. This sample is represented by roughly 150,000 clones; around 85% of them were singletons. The ten most abundant clones make up 2.4% of the sample. What was sequenced was peripheral blood. Every receptor here comes from an older woman with acute or convalescent COVID-19.

V usage is TRBV7-2 and J usage is TRBJ2-2; TRBD1 matches at 9 bases. CDR1 and CDR2 (germline): SGHTA, FQGNSA. CDR3 size: 15 residues. V trimming: 1 base; J trimming: 4 bases; junction bases outside the gene matches: 1. CDR3 in DNA: TGTGCCAGCAGCTTAGGGGACAGGGCCACCGGGGAGCTGTTTTTT. Translated: CASSLGDRATGELFF.

The J gene is TRBJ1-6, the V gene TRBV2; tentative D call: TRBD1 (6 bases). The V and J ends lost 6 bases and 7 bases respectively, with 7 bases between them. Germline CDR1 SNHLY, CDR2 FYNNEI. The CDR3 has 12 residues. CDR3 nucleotide sequence: TGTGCCAGCAGCACAGGGAATTCACCCCTCCACTTT. Its translation is CASSTGNSPLHF.

The chain recombines TRBV7-9 with TRBJ1-6; D not resolved. Germline CDR1 and CDR2: SEHNR and FQNEAQ (reference sequence). The CDR3 totals 14 residues. V dropped 2 bases and J dropped 10 bases, with 12 bases sitting between them. The CDR3 DNA reads as TGTGCCAGCAGCTTAATACCCGCGGTGTCACCCCTCCACTTT. Translated: CASSLIPAVSPLHF.